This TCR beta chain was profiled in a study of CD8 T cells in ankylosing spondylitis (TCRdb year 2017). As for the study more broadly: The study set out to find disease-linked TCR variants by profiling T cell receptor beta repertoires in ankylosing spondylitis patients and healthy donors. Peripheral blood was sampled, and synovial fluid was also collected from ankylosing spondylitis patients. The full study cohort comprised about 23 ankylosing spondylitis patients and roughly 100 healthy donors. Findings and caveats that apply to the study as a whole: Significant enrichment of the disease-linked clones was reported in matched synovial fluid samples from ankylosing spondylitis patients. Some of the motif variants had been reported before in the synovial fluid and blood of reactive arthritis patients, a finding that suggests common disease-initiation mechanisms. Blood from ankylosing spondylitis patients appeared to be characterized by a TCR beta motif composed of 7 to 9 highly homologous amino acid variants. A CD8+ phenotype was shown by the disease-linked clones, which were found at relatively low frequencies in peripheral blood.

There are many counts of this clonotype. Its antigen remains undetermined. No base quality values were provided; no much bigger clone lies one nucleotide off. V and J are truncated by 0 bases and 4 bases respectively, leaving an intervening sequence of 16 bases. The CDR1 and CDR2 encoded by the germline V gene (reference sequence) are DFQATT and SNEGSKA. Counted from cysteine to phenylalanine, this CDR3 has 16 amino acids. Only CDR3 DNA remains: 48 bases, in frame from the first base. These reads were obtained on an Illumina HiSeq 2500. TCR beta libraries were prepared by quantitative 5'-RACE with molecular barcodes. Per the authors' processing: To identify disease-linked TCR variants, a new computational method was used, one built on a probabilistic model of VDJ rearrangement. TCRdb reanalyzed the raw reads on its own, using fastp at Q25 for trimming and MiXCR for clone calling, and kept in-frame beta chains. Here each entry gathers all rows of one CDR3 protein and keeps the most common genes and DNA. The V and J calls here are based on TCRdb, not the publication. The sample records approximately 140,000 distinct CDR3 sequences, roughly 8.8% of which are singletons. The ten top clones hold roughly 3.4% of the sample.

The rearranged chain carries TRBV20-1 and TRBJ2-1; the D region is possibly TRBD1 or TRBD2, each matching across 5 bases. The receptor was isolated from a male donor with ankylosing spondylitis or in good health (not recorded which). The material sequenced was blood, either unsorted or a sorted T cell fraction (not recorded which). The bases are TGCAGTGCTAGAGAATATACTAGTTCAGGGTACAATGAGCAGTTCTTC. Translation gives CSAREYTSSGYNEQFF.